A selection of T cell receptor beta chains follows, all from one sample in a study of graft-versus-host responses after intestinal transplantation. Libraries were prepared by immunoSEQ multiplex PCR; TCRdb keeps only in-frame clonotypes and omits some of them. The sample lists about 46,000 clones; roughly 91% were seen once. The source material was PBMCs, sampled about 800 days after a first intestinal transplant, on the day of a second. The receptor source for this set is a human patient who received an intestinal transplant, so some T cells may come from the graft donor. CDR3s include the opening cysteine and the closing phenylalanine or tryptophan. Fields, in order: V gene, J gene, clone size, D gene, CDR3 length, CDR3 protein, CDR3 DNA. A D gene is named only where the DNA matches it firmly. Expanded clones are given a class, and other clones once, few, many or no size at all.

v_call: TRBV5-1; j_call: TRBJ2-1; clone_size: NA; d_call: TRBD2; cdr3_length: 16; cdr3_aa: CASSGLAGGAYNEQFF; cdr3_nt: TGCGCCAGCAGCGGACTAGCGGGAGGGGCATACAATGAGCAGTTCTTC
v_call: TRBV5-4; j_call: TRBJ2-5; clone_size: NA; d_call: NA; cdr3_length: 13; cdr3_aa: CASSLAQQETQYF; cdr3_nt: TGTGCCAGCAGCTTGGCGCAACAAGAGACCCAGTACTTC
v_call: TRBV7-3; j_call: TRBJ2-7; clone_size: NA; d_call: NA; cdr3_length: 14; cdr3_aa: CANSLAGTRNEQYF; cdr3_nt: TGTGCCAACAGCTTAGCCGGGACGAGGAACGAGCAGTACTTC
v_call: TRBV6-5; j_call: TRBJ2-3; clone_size: NA; d_call: TRBD1; cdr3_length: 15; cdr3_aa: CASSYSTGGGDTQYF; cdr3_nt: TGTGCCAGCAGTTACTCCACAGGGGGTGGAGATACGCAGTATTTT
v_call: TRBV27; j_call: TRBJ2-5; clone_size: NA; d_call: TRBD2; cdr3_length: 13; cdr3_aa: CASSPSGGETQYF; cdr3_nt: TGTGCCAGCAGTCCTTCGGGGGGAGAGACCCAGTACTTC
v_call: TRBV19; j_call: TRBJ1-4; clone_size: NA; d_call: NA; cdr3_length: 15; cdr3_aa: CASSGDSGGGEKLFF; cdr3_nt: TGTGCCAGTAGTGGTGACAGTGGGGGAGGAGAAAAACTGTTTTTT
v_call: TRBV28; j_call: TRBJ2-7; clone_size: NA; d_call: NA; cdr3_length: 15; cdr3_aa: CASQRAGTSSYEQYF; cdr3_nt: TGTGCCAGCCAAAGGGCAGGGACAAGCTCCTACGAGCAGTACTTC
v_call: TRBV5-3; j_call: TRBJ2-1; clone_size: NA; d_call: NA; cdr3_length: 16; cdr3_aa: CARSGGALLSYNEQFF; cdr3_nt: TGTGCCAGAAGCGGGGGAGCGTTACTCTCCTACAATGAGCAGTTCTTC
v_call: TRBV7-2; j_call: TRBJ1-3; clone_size: NA; d_call: NA; cdr3_length: 14; cdr3_aa: CASSVSGDGNTIYF; cdr3_nt: TGTGCCAGCAGCGTGTCAGGGGACGGAAACACCATATATTTT
v_call: TRBV18; j_call: TRBJ2-3; clone_size: NA; d_call: NA; cdr3_length: 13; cdr3_aa: CASSPPSTDTQYF; cdr3_nt: TGTGCCAGCTCACCACCGAGCACAGATACGCAGTATTTT
v_call: TRBV5-1; j_call: TRBJ2-7; clone_size: NA; d_call: NA; cdr3_length: 12; cdr3_aa: CASSFVGYEQYF; cdr3_nt: TGCGCCAGCAGCTTTGTAGGGTACGAGCAGTACTTC
v_call: TRBV5-1; j_call: TRBJ2-3; clone_size: once; d_call: NA; cdr3_length: 20; cdr3_aa: CASSRALRRAVTASSDTQYF; cdr3_nt: TGCGCCAGCAGCCGAGCCCTACGACGGGCAGTTACAGCTTCCTCAGATACGCAGTATTTT
v_call: TRBV14; j_call: TRBJ1-1; clone_size: NA; d_call: NA; cdr3_length: 15; cdr3_aa: CASSQEAIWDTEAFF; cdr3_nt: TGTGCCAGCAGCCAAGAGGCGATATGGGACACTGAAGCTTTCTTT
v_call: TRBV29-1; j_call: TRBJ1-6; clone_size: NA; d_call: TRBD1; cdr3_length: 13; cdr3_aa: CSVAQGVGSPLHF; cdr3_nt: TGCAGCGTTGCCCAGGGGGTAGGATCACCCCTCCACTTT
v_call: TRBV27; j_call: TRBJ2-5; clone_size: NA; d_call: NA; cdr3_length: 13; cdr3_aa: CASSLEGEETQYF; cdr3_nt: TGTGCCAGCAGTTTGGAGGGTGAAGAGACCCAGTACTTC
v_call: TRBV6-4; j_call: TRBJ2-1; clone_size: NA; d_call: NA; cdr3_length: 15; cdr3_aa: CASSEMMGSHNEQFF; cdr3_nt: TGTGCCAGCAGTGAGATGATGGGCTCCCACAATGAGCAGTTCTTC
v_call: TRBV25-1; j_call: TRBJ1-2; clone_size: NA; d_call: NA; cdr3_length: 13; cdr3_aa: CASRGPSLGGYTF; cdr3_nt: TGTGCCAGCAGAGGCCCATCCCTGGGTGGCTACACCTTC
v_call: TRBV27; j_call: TRBJ2-7; clone_size: NA; d_call: NA; cdr3_length: 14; cdr3_aa: CASSGRFQGYEQYF; cdr3_nt: TGTGCCAGCAGTGGTCGGTTCCAGGGCTACGAGCAGTACTTC
v_call: TRBV18; j_call: TRBJ2-2; clone_size: NA; d_call: NA; cdr3_length: 14; cdr3_aa: CASSPGENTGELFF; cdr3_nt: TGTGCCAGCTCACCGGGGGAGAACACCGGGGAGCTGTTTTTT
v_call: TRBV9; j_call: TRBJ2-1; clone_size: NA; d_call: NA; cdr3_length: 14; cdr3_aa: CASNIDGVYNEQFF; cdr3_nt: TGTGCCAGCAACATTGACGGGGTATACAATGAGCAGTTCTTC
v_call: TRBV27; j_call: TRBJ1-2; clone_size: NA; d_call: NA; cdr3_length: 15; cdr3_aa: CASSLFSGGGWGYTF; cdr3_nt: TGTGCCAGCAGTTTATTTTCGGGGGGGGGCTGGGGCTACACCTTC
v_call: TRBV4-1; j_call: TRBJ1-4; clone_size: NA; d_call: NA; cdr3_length: 16; cdr3_aa: CASSSSFGIHLEKLFF; cdr3_nt: TGCGCCAGCAGCTCCTCATTCGGCATTCATCTTGAAAAACTGTTTTTT
v_call: TRBV6-5; j_call: TRBJ2-5; clone_size: NA; d_call: NA; cdr3_length: 13; cdr3_aa: CASSYMGQETQYF; cdr3_nt: TGTGCCAGCAGTTACATGGGGCAAGAGACCCAGTACTTC
v_call: TRBV5-1; j_call: TRBJ2-1; clone_size: NA; d_call: TRBD2; cdr3_length: 18; cdr3_aa: CASSLWTSDQPSYNEQFF; cdr3_nt: TGCGCCAGCAGCTTGTGGACTAGCGACCAGCCCTCCTACAATGAGCAGTTCTTC
v_call: TRBV5-8; j_call: TRBJ2-7; clone_size: NA; d_call: NA; cdr3_length: 13; cdr3_aa: CASSLRGSYEQYF; cdr3_nt: TGTGCCAGCAGCTTGAGGGGCTCCTACGAGCAGTACTTC
v_call: TRBV30; j_call: TRBJ1-1; clone_size: NA; d_call: NA; cdr3_length: 12; cdr3_aa: CAWTAVNTEAFF; cdr3_nt: TGTGCCTGGACGGCAGTGAACACTGAAGCTTTCTTT
v_call: TRBV6-5; j_call: TRBJ2-7; clone_size: NA; d_call: NA; cdr3_length: 14; cdr3_aa: CASSYDSGVYEQYF; cdr3_nt: TGTGCCAGCAGTTACGACTCAGGGGTTTACGAGCAGTACTTC
v_call: TRBV30; j_call: TRBJ1-5; clone_size: NA; d_call: NA; cdr3_length: 15; cdr3_aa: CAWSRGIVSNQPQHF; cdr3_nt: TGTGCCTGGAGTCGGGGTATCGTTAGCAATCAGCCCCAGCATTTT
v_call: TRBV11-2; j_call: TRBJ2-2; clone_size: NA; d_call: NA; cdr3_length: 12; cdr3_aa: CASSFISGELFF; cdr3_nt: TGTGCCAGCAGCTTCATAAGCGGGGAGCTGTTTTTT
v_call: TRBV19; j_call: TRBJ1-2; clone_size: NA; d_call: TRBD1; cdr3_length: 13; cdr3_aa: CASSSQGALGYTF; cdr3_nt: TGTGCCAGTAGTAGCCAGGGGGCACTTGGCTACACCTTC
v_call: TRBV9; j_call: TRBJ1-1; clone_size: NA; d_call: NA; cdr3_length: 15; cdr3_aa: CASSPGGVSNTEAFF; cdr3_nt: TGTGCCAGCAGTCCCGGCGGGGTCTCGAACACTGAAGCTTTCTTT